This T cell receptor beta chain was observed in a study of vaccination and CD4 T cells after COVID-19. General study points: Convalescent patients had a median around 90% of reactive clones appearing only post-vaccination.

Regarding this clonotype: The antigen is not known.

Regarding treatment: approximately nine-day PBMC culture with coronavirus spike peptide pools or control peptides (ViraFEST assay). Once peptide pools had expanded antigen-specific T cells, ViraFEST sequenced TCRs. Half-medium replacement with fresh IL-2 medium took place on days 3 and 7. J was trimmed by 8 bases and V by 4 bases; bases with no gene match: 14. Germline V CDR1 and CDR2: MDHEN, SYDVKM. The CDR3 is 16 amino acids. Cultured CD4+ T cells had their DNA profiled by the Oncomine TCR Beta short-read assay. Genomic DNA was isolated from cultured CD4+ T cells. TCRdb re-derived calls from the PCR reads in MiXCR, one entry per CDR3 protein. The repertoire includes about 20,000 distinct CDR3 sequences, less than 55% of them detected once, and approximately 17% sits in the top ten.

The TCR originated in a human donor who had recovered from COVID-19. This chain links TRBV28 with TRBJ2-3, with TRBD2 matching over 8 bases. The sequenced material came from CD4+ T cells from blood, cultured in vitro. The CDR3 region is CASSWTAPRAGGTQYF. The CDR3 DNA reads TGTGCCAGCAGTTGGACAGCTCCCAGGGCGGGGGGTACGCAGTATTTT.